One sample yielded the 6 T cell receptor beta chains listed below, sequenced in a study of cytomegalovirus exposure and HLA in healthy donors. PCR used 60 Vbeta primers and 13 Jbeta primers. TCRdb's table, derived via immunoSEQ multiplex PCR, lists solely in-frame clones and lacks some. The sample shows approximately 150,000 clones, approximately 90% of them seen only once. The source material was PBMCs. The receptor source for this set is a woman aged 25-40 years in good health and CMV-seronegative.

The V call is TRBV5-6, the J call TRBJ2-5; 8 bases align to TRBD2. There are 15 residues in the CDR3. Germline CDR1 and CDR2: SGHDT and YYEEEE. V lost 1 base and J lost 6; bases outside the gene matches: 8. The CDR3 sequence: CASSLLSGGQKTQYF. CDR3 in DNA: TGTGCCAGCAGCTTGTTGTCGGGGGGGCAGAAGACCCAGTACTTC. The whole variable domain, remainder taken from reference TRBV5-6 and TRBJ2-5, is DAGVTQSPTHLIKTRGQQVTLRCSPKSGHDTVSWYQQALGQGPQFIFQYYEEEERQRGNFPDRFSGHQFPNYSSELNVNALLLGDSALYLCASSLLSGGQKTQYFGPGTRLLVL.

The chain joins TRBV6-5 to TRBJ1-3; D is unclear. CDR1 and CDR2 from the germline V gene are MNHEY and SVGAGI. V was clipped by 2 bases and J by 0 bases, with 8 bases between them. There are 15 residues in the CDR3. CDR3 DNA sequence: TGTGCCAGCAGTTACGGAGGTGGCTCTGGAAACACCATATATTTT. Amino acids: CASSYGGGSGNTIYF.

This chain joins TRBV6-1 and TRBJ2-5, with TRBD1 matching over 7 bases. The CDR3 sequence is 14 residues long. The J segment lost 3 bases and the V segment lost 7 bases, leaving 8 bases of the junction unmatched. Looked up from germline, CDR1 is MNHNS and CDR2 is SASEGT. CDR3 DNA: TGTGCCAGCACCGCTACCGGGACAGAAGAGACCCAGTACTTC. This gives the protein CASTATGTEETQYF.

This chain uses TRBV6-6 with TRBJ2-7, with a tentative D call TRBD1 (6 bases). Germline V gene lookup returns CDR1 MNHNY and CDR2 SVGAGI (reference sequence). This CDR3 has 15 residues. V gave up 6 bases and J gave up 0 bases, with 15 bases separating them. In DNA, the CDR3 is TGTGCCAGCAGCCAAACACAGGGACACTCCTACGAGCAGTACTTC. Translated, it gives CASSQTQGHSYEQYF.

The rearrangement uses TRBV2 and TRBJ1-1; 7 bases align to TRBD1. This CDR3 comprises 14 residues. Germline assignment: CDR1 SNHLY and CDR2 FYNNEI. V was clipped by 4 bases and J by 4 bases; unmatched bases: 6. CDR3 region: CASSVSGGVTEAFF. The CDR3 DNA reads TGTGCCAGCAGTGTATCAGGGGGTGTCACTGAAGCTTTCTTT.

This clone appeared a single time. The genes are TRBV5-4 and TRBJ2-5; 8 positions match TRBD2. The CDR3 contains 14 residues. Germline trimming cut 5 bases from V and 5 bases from J; bases unmatched to any gene: 8. Germline CDR1 SGHNT, CDR2 YYREEE (reference sequence). Here the CDR3 reads CASRLGGAGETQYF. The CDR3 nucleotides read TGTGCCAGCAGACTCGGGGGGGCTGGGGAGACCCAGTACTTC.